The source of this T cell receptor beta chain is a study of cytomegalovirus exposure and HLA in healthy donors. All donors participated as healthy donors of bone marrow. With regard to this clone: Its cognate antigen is unknown.

The V and J ends lost 8 bases and 3 bases respectively, with 14 bases between them. The CDR3 runs to 13 residues. Germline CDR1 reads SGHNT; CDR2 reads YYREEE (reference sequence). The PCR was carried out with 60 Vbeta primers and 13 Jbeta primers. Profiling relied on immunoSEQ multiplex PCR, and the TCRdb table lists in-frame clones only, not all of them. This repertoire shows about 200,000 clones, around 77% found once; its top ten account for nearly 3%. Study-level findings and limits: The authors assumed roughly uniform sequencing depth across donors for presence/absence analyses.

Sequenced sample: PBMCs. The TCR originated in a woman younger than 45 in good health and CMV-seronegative. J is TRBJ2-5 and V is TRBV5-4, with D maybe TRBD2 (6 bases). CDR3: CARGKWGEETQYF. For the CDR3, the DNA is TGTGCCAGGGGCAAATGGGGGGAAGAGACCCAGTACTTC.